This T cell receptor beta chain was captured in a study of molecular identifiers for immune sequencing clone quantification. Trimming removed 4 bases from V and 0 bases from J; junction bases left unmatched: 9. The CDR3 loop spans 17 amino acids. The germline gives CDR1 ENHRY, CDR2 SYGVKD. This clonotype was seen at least ten times. Its antigen is not identified. Study outcomes and limitations: The share of molecules held by clones above 20 RNA copies was over 98% in effector cells and under 1% in naive cells.

TCRdb re-called the PCR reads with MiXCR, one entry per CDR3 protein. The sample lists 550,000 to 750,000 distinct CDR3 sequences, about 20% seen once, with 0.85% to 0.9% in the top ten. The sequence was obtained from a human donor in good health. Some libraries in this study had Jurkat cell RNA spiked in. The V and J genes are TRBV10-3 and TRBJ2-3; 8 positions agree with TRBD2. Sequencing input: naive CD8+ T cells from blood, with Jurkat cell RNA spiked in. Subset specified: FACS-sorted CD8+CD4-CCR7+CD45RA+ naive T cells. This CDR3 reads CAISGDRLAQSTDTQYF. The DNA of the CDR3 is TGTGCCATCAGTGGGGACCGACTAGCGCAAAGCACAGATACGCAGTATTTT.